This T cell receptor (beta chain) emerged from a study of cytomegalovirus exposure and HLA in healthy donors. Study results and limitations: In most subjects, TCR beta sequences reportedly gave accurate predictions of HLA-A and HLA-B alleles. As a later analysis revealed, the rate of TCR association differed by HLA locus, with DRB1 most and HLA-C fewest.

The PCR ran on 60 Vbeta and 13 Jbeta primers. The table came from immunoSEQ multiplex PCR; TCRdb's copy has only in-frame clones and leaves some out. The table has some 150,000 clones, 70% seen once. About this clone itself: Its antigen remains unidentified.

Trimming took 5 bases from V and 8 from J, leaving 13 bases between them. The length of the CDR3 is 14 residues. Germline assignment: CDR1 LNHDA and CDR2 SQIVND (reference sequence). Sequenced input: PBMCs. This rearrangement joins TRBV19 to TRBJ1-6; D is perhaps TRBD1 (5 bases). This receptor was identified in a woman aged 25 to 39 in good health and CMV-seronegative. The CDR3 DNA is TGTGCCAGTAGTCCCCGGGGGGGGTATTCACCCCTCCACTTT. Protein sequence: CASSPRGGYSPLHF.